The 19 T cell receptor beta chains below were found in one sample sequenced in a study of blood T cell repertoires in COVID-19. TCRdb's table, derived via immunoSEQ multiplex PCR, lists solely in-frame clones and lacks some. The data contain about 240,000 clones, about 89% of them singletons. Sequencing input: PBMCs or T cells enriched from blood (not recorded which). The receptors were sampled from a woman aged 25 to 45 who had recovered from COVID-19.

The chain couples TRBV19 to TRBJ2-5; TRBD1 agrees at 8 bases. The CDR3 contains 13 residues. Germline V gene lookup returns CDR1 LNHDA and CDR2 SQIVND (reference sequence). Losses at the gene ends were 5 bases for V and 5 bases for J; bases not matched to a gene: 4. The CDR3 nucleotides are TGTGCCAGTAGTCTGGACAGGGAGGAGACCCAGTACTTC. Translation gives CASSLDREETQYF. The entire variable domain, with the rest obtained from reference TRBV19 and TRBJ2-5, is as follows: DGGITQSPKYLFRKEGQNVTLSCEQNLNHDAMYWYRQDPGQGLRLIYYSQIVNDFQKGDIAEGYSVSREKKESFPLTVTSAQKNPTAFYLCASSLDREETQYFGPGTRLLVL.

V gene TRBV7-2 combines with J gene TRBJ2-2; TRBD1 agrees at 11 bases. This CDR3 is built from 17 residues. The trim removed 1 base at V and 6 bases at J, leaving 7 bases unmatched. Germline values: CDR1 SGHTA, CDR2 FQGNSA. The CDR3 spells CASSLDRDRGFPGELFF. In DNA form, the CDR3 reads TGTGCCAGCAGCTTAGACCGGGACAGGGGGTTTCCCGGGGAGCTGTTTTTT.

This chain joins TRBV28 and TRBJ2-7, with TRBD2 identical over 10 bases. The CDR3 runs 15 residues. The germline V gene has CDR1 MDHEN and CDR2 SYDVKM. J gave up 8 bases and V 6 bases, and 13 bases lay outside the gene matches. This CDR3 reads CASRPTSGTPRKQYF. The DNA for the CDR3 is TGTGCCAGCAGGCCTACTAGCGGGACGCCCCGCAAGCAGTACTTC. Using reference TRBV28 and TRBJ2-7 for the parts outside the CDR3, the full variable domain is DVKVTQSSRYLVKRTGEKVFLECVQDMDHENMFWYRQDPGLGLRLIYFSYDVKMKEKGDIPEGYSVSREKKERFSLILESASTNQTSMYLCASRPTSGTPRKQYFGPGTRLTVT.

This rearrangement joins TRBV25-1 to TRBJ1-1; 12 nucleotides agree with TRBD1. This CDR3 contains 18 residues. With V trimmed by 3 bases and J by 1 base, 9 bases remained unmatched. Germline CDR1 and CDR2: MGHDK and SYGVNS. In nucleotides, the CDR3 is TGTGCCAGCAGTGAGGCAACGGGACAGGGGGCGAGGAACACTGAAGCTTTCTTT. Translating gives CASSEATGQGARNTEAFF.

The chain is built from TRBV7-8 and TRBJ1-1; no firm D call. CDR3 length equals 16 residues. Looked up from germline, CDR1 is SGHVS and CDR2 is FQNEAQ. The V gene lost 4 bases and the J gene lost 5 bases, with 20 bases spanning the gap. CDR3 region: CASSSYRVERNTEAFF. CDR3 DNA sequence: TGTGCCAGCAGCTCCTACCGGGTTGAGAGGAATACTGAAGCTTTCTTT.

This chain connects TRBV7-9 to TRBJ1-1, with D possibly being TRBD1 (5 bases). The length of the CDR3 is 17 residues. In germline, CDR1 is SEHNR, CDR2 FQNEAQ (reference sequence). The ends were cut back, 1 base at V and 0 bases at J, with 15 bases in the middle. The chain's CDR3 is CASSLGRTGPMNTEAFF. The CDR3 DNA is TGTGCCAGCAGCTTAGGTCGCACAGGCCCCATGAACACTGAAGCTTTCTTT.

This clone was recorded a few times. V usage is TRBV19 and J usage is TRBJ2-1; 12 bases are shared with TRBD2. CDR1 and CDR2 (germline): LNHDA, SQIVND (reference sequence). This CDR3 spans 20 amino acids. V was clipped by 5 bases and J by 0 bases; unmatched bases: 14. Here the CDR3 reads CASSGRLAGERWSSYNEQFF. The CDR3 coding sequence is TGTGCCAGTAGTGGTCGACTAGCGGGAGAGAGATGGAGCTCCTACAATGAGCAGTTCTTC.

The chain links TRBV5-5 to TRBJ1-1, with D perhaps matching TRBD1 (5 bases). With 0 bases removed from V and 0 bases from J, the gap between germline ends came to 12 bases. Germline CDR1 and CDR2: SGHKS and YYEKEE (reference sequence). The CDR3 length is 16 residues. CDR3 bases: TGTGCCAGCAGCTTGGTCGGGGGAGGCGTGAACACTGAAGCTTTCTTT. As protein: CASSLVGGGVNTEAFF.

The CDR3 reads CASSSGQTPVAGANVLTF. The CDR3 region has the DNA TGTGCCAGCAGCTCGGGACAGACACCAGTAGCGGGGGCCAACGTCCTGACTTTC. V gene TRBV28 combines with J gene TRBJ2-6; 7 nucleotides match TRBD1. Germline V gene lookup returns CDR1 MDHEN and CDR2 SYDVKM. V gave up 6 bases and J gave up 4 bases; unmatched junction bases: 15. The CDR3 covers 18 residues.

This chain connects TRBV5-1 to TRBJ2-7; TRBD2 aligns across 14 bases. The CDR3 spans 14 residues. The ends lost 4 bases at V and 9 bases at J; junction bases unmatched: 6. Germline-derived CDR1 and CDR2 are SGHRS and YFSETQ. The CDR3 bases are TGCGCCAGCAGCCCGACTAGCGGGAGGGCCGGGCAGTACTTC. The encoded protein is CASSPTSGRAGQYF.

The gene calls are TRBV24-1 and TRBJ1-2; D is unresolved. Trimming cost V 2 bases and J 6 bases, with 12 bases left between them. Germline V gene sequence: CDR1 KGHDR, CDR2 SFDVKD. The CDR3 has 14 residues. The CDR3 coding sequence is TGTGCCACCAGTGATTCACAGTTACTCGATGGCTACACCTTC. This gives the protein CATSDSQLLDGYTF.

This clone showed up just a few times. CDR3 DNA sequence: TGTGCCAGCAGCCGCCTGACTAGCGGGGGTTACAATGAGCAGTTCTTC. It encodes CASSRLTSGGYNEQFF. The chain carries TRBV5-6 and TRBJ2-1; 12 nucleotides agree with TRBD2. Germline CDR1 SGHDT, CDR2 YYEEEE. The CDR3 spans 16 residues. The V segment lost 4 bases and the J segment 4 bases; nucleotides outside the gene matches: 6.

The chain links TRBV14 to TRBJ2-1, with 15 bases fitting TRBD2. V lost 4 bases and J lost 16; bases outside the gene matches: 14. Germline-derived CDR1 and CDR2 are SGHDN and FVKESK. There are 16 residues in the CDR3. The CDR3 region is CASSPLGLAGGTPRFF. The DNA for the CDR3 is TGTGCCAGCAGCCCATTAGGACTAGCGGGAGGGACCCCACGATTCTTC.

The chain is built from TRBV28 and TRBJ1-5; TRBD1 matches 9 bases. The CDR3 runs 16 residues. V was clipped by 1 base and J by 7 bases; unmatched bases: 8. Looked up from germline, CDR1 is MDHEN and CDR2 is SYDVKM. The CDR3 sequence is CASSLSSQGAQQPQHF. The CDR3 DNA reads as TGTGCCAGCAGTTTATCCTCACAGGGGGCACAGCAGCCCCAGCATTTT.

The chain couples TRBV7-9 to TRBJ2-2, with D possibly being TRBD1 (6 bases). Trimming pared 5 bases from V and 5 bases from J, leaving 9 bases between. CDR1 and CDR2 from the germline V gene are SEHNR and FQNEAQ (reference sequence). The CDR3 loop spans 13 amino acids. DNA for the CDR3: TGTGCCAGCAGCGGCGGACAGACCGGGGAGCTGTTTTTT. As protein: CASSGGQTGELFF. The variable domain in full, completed from reference TRBV7-9 and TRBJ2-2, reads DTGVSQNPRHKITKRGQNVTFRCDPISEHNRLYWYRQTLGQGPEFLTYFQNEAQLEKSRLLSDRFSAERPKGSFSTLEIQRTEQGDSAMYLCASSGGQTGELFFGEGSRLTVL.

The rearrangement links TRBV28 to TRBJ2-1; 8 bases are a match to TRBD2. This CDR3 region has 15 residues. Unmatched junction bases numbered 9, after V lost 2 bases and J lost 9 bases. Looked up from germline, CDR1 is MDHEN and CDR2 is SYDVKM. CDR3 in DNA: TGTGCCAGCAGTTTAAGGATCGGGAGGGGGGGTGAGCAGTTCTTC. Translating gives CASSLRIGRGGEQFF.

The rearrangement links TRBV4-1 to TRBJ1-6, with 7 bases matching TRBD1. Germline trimming cut 0 bases from V and 10 bases from J; bases unmatched to any gene: 9. CDR3 size: 16 residues. Germline values: CDR1 MGHRA, CDR2 YSYEKL. The CDR3 sequence is CASSQELRQGGSPLHF. The CDR3 coding sequence is TGCGCCAGCAGCCAAGAGCTGAGACAGGGAGGATCACCCCTCCACTTT.

The V gene is TRBV9, the J gene TRBJ2-1, with D uncertain. Trimming took 0 bases from V and 10 from J, leaving 17 bases between them. Germline assignment: CDR1 SGDLS and CDR2 YYNGEE. The CDR3 runs 15 residues. Here the CDR3 reads CASSVDGMPPLEQFF. The DNA of the CDR3 is TGTGCCAGCAGCGTAGATGGTATGCCCCCCCTAGAGCAGTTCTTC.

This rearrangement joins TRBV4-3 to TRBJ1-3; D remains unclear. Germline values: CDR1 LGHNA, CDR2 YSLEER. The CDR3 spans 16 residues. Deletions cut 2 bases from V and 0 bases from J, with 11 bases between. The CDR3 is CASSQWARISGNTIYF. The CDR3, as DNA: TGCGCCAGCAGCCAATGGGCCAGAATCTCTGGAAACACCATATATTTT.